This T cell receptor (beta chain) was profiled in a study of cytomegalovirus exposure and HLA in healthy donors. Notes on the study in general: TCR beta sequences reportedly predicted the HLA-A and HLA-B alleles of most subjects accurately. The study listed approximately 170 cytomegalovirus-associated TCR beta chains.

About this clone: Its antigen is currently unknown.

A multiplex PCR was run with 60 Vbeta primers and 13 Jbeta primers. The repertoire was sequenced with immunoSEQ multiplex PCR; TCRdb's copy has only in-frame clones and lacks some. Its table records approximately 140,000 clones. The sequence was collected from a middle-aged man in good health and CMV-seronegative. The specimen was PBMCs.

The CDR3 sequence is CASSPGTGEGSPLHF. The CDR3, as DNA: TGTGCCAGCTCACCCGGGACAGGGGAGGGATCACCCCTCCACTTT. The V call is TRBV18, the J call TRBJ1-6; 10 bases are a match to TRBD1. The germline gives CDR1 KGHSH, CDR2 LQKENI. The CDR3 sequence is 15 residues long. Losses at the gene ends were 3 bases for V and 10 bases for J; bases not matched to a gene: 6.